One TCR beta chain is described in this entry. These data belong to a study of blood T cell repertoires in COVID-19. Across the whole study: Both acute and convalescent COVID-19 samples were obtained from the United States, Italy and Spain. T cells, B-cell-depleted T cells, or PBMCs provided the cDNA or gDNA that served as material.

The CDR3 is 17 residues long. A COVID-19 case was met by exposed participants within 2 weeks before study entry. Profiling relied on immunoSEQ multiplex PCR, and the TCRdb table lists in-frame clones only, not all of them. The sample lists about 300,000 clones, around nine tenths seen once, with 2.5% to 3.5% in the top ten. The sequenced sample was PBMCs or T cells enriched from blood (not recorded which). The gene calls are TRBV21-1 and TRBJ1-5; TRBD1 reflects the table's D call only, with no check against the DNA. TRBV21-1 is reported as a pseudogene. The sequence was collected from a woman in her forties or fifties who had been exposed to COVID-19. Here the CDR3 DNA reads TGTGCCAGCGCTTCCCTACAGGGGGCCTATAGCAATCAGCCCCAGCATTTT. This encodes CASASLQGAYSNQPQHF.